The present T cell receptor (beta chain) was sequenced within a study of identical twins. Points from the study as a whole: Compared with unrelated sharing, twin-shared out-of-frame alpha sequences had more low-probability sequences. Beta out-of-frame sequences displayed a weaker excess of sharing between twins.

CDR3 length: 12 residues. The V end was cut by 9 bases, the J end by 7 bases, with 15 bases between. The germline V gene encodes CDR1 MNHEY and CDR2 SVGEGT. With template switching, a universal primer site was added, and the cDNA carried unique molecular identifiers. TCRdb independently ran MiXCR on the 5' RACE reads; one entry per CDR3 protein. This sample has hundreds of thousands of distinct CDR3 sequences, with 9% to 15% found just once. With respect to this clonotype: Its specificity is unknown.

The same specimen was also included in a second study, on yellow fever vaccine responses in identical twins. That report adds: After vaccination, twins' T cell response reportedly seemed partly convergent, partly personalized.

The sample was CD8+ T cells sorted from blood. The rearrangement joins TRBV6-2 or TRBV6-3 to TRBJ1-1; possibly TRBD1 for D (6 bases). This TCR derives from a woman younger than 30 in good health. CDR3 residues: CASKNGGGEAFF. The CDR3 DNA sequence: TGTGCCAGTAAAAACGGGGGCGGTGAAGCTTTCTTT.